Listed below are T cell receptor beta chains from one sample, sequenced in a study of blood T cell repertoires in COVID-19. Repertoires were generated with immunoSEQ multiplex PCR, while TCRdb's copy carries only in-frame clones and drops some. The sample has some 120,000 clones, roughly 82% seen once. Sequenced input: peripheral blood. The source of these receptors is a human donor in a cohort sampled during active COVID-19. The CDR3 runs from the conserved cysteine through the conserved F or W. D genes are given only for firm matches. A row's size may be missing; if present it is once, few, many or a size class.

D: NA; J: TRBJ2-7; V: TRBV12-3/TRBV12-4; size: NA; DNA: TGTGCCAGCAGCCTAGTCTCCTACGAGCAGTACTTC; CDR3: CASSLVSYEQYF
D: TRBD2; J: TRBJ2-3; V: TRBV4-2; size: NA; DNA: TGTGCCAGCAGCCAGCCGGGACTAGCGGGATCCACAGATACGCAGTATTTT; CDR3: CASSQPGLAGSTDTQYF
D: NA; J: TRBJ2-7; V: TRBV3-1/TRBV3-2; size: NA; DNA: TGTGCCAGCAGCCAGACTGTCTACGAGCAGTACTTC; CDR3: CASSQTVYEQYF
D: TRBD2; J: TRBJ2-1; V: TRBV11-2; size: NA; DNA: TGTGCCAGCAGCTTAGACCCTAGCGGGAGGGCTAGATTGCAGTTCTTC; CDR3: CASSLDPSGRARLQFF
D: TRBD2; J: TRBJ2-7; V: TRBV19; size: once; DNA: TGTGCTACTAAGCAGTCCAAGCGGGGGGAGCAGTACTTC; CDR3: CATKQSKRGEQYF
D: NA; J: TRBJ2-7; V: TRBV28; size: NA; DNA: TGTGCCAGCAGTTTATACGCGATCTACGAGCAGTACTTC; CDR3: CASSLYAIYEQYF
D: TRBD1; J: TRBJ1-2; V: TRBV6-5; size: NA; DNA: TGTGCCAGCAGTACAGGGGGCGCGGGCTATGGCTACACCTTC; CDR3: CASSTGGAGYGYTF
D: TRBD1; J: TRBJ1-2; V: TRBV3-1/TRBV3-2; size: NA; DNA: TGTGCCAGCAGCCAAGAGGGACAGGGGCCTCTCTATGGCTACACCTTC; CDR3: CASSQEGQGPLYGYTF
D: NA; J: TRBJ2-5; V: TRBV23-1; size: once; DNA: TGCGCCAGCAGTCGGAGGACTAACCAAGAGACCCAGTACTTC; CDR3: CASSRRTNQETQYF
D: TRBD2; J: TRBJ2-5; V: TRBV6-2/TRBV6-3; size: once; DNA: TGTGCCAGCAGTTACTATGGGACTAGCATCCAAGAGACCCAGTACTTC; CDR3: CASSYYGTSIQETQYF
D: TRBD1; J: TRBJ2-7; V: TRBV18; size: NA; DNA: TGTGCCAGCTCACTTCTCTCCGGGACAGGCTACTACGAGCAGTACTTC; CDR3: CASSLLSGTGYYEQYF
D: TRBD2; J: TRBJ2-3; V: TRBV6-6; size: once; DNA: TGTGCCAGCACTACTACAGCTAGCGGGAGCACAGATACGCAGTATTTT; CDR3: CASTTTASGSTDTQYF
D: TRBD1; J: TRBJ1-1; V: TRBV5-6; size: NA; DNA: TGTGCCAGCAAAATGACAGGGTTGTTCACTGAAGCTTTCTTT; CDR3: CASKMTGLFTEAFF
D: TRBD1; J: TRBJ2-1; V: TRBV18; size: NA; DNA: TGTGCCAGCTCACCATCCGCGGGACAGGGTGATGAGCAGTTCTTC; CDR3: CASSPSAGQGDEQFF
D: NA; J: TRBJ2-5; V: TRBV28; size: NA; DNA: TGTGCCACAGGGGCGGTTCCGGTCTGGGAGACCCAGTACTTC; CDR3: CATGAVPVWETQYF
D: TRBD2; J: TRBJ2-2; V: TRBV10-1; size: NA; DNA: TGCGCCAGCAGTGAGTCGGTAGCGGGAGGATACACCGGGGAGCTGTTTTTT; CDR3: CASSESVAGGYTGELFF
D: NA; J: TRBJ2-3; V: TRBV5-4; size: NA; DNA: TGTGCCAGCAGCTTGCAGGGTATGACAGATACGCAGTATTTT; CDR3: CASSLQGMTDTQYF
D: TRBD2; J: TRBJ2-7; V: TRBV7-9; size: NA; DNA: TGTGCCAGCAGCTTGACTAGCGGGAGCATCGCCTACGAGCAGTACTTC; CDR3: CASSLTSGSIAYEQYF
D: NA; J: TRBJ1-2; V: TRBV5-1; size: NA; DNA: TGCGCCAGCGGTTCGACAGATTCTTATGGCTACACCTTC; CDR3: CASGSTDSYGYTF
D: NA; J: TRBJ1-2; V: TRBV6-1; size: NA; DNA: TGTGCCAGCAGTGAAAGGACACTCTATGGCTACACCTTC; CDR3: CASSERTLYGYTF
D: TRBD2; J: TRBJ2-7; V: TRBV11-2; size: NA; DNA: TGTGCCAGCAGCTCTTACCCAATGTGGACTAGCGGCTACGAGCAGTACTTC; CDR3: CASSSYPMWTSGYEQYF
D: NA; J: TRBJ1-6; V: TRBV7-3; size: NA; DNA: TGTGCCAGCAGCTTAGGGAGGGTGGGATTGACAGGCTGGAATTCACCCCTCCACTTT; CDR3: CASSLGRVGLTGWNSPLHF